This paragraph covers one TCR beta chain sequence. Its antigen is currently unknown. The assay was immunoSEQ multiplex PCR, and TCRdb's table has in-frame clones only and misses some. The table has about 45,000 clones, 70% to 90% seen once. These data belong to a study of STAT5B mutations in CD4+ large granular lymphocyte leukemia. Findings of the study overall: Without putative leukemic clones, patient CD4-sorted repertoires remained more clonal than healthy CD4+ repertoires.

This TCR was recovered from a human donor in good health. Material for sequencing was CD4+ T cells from blood buffy coats.

The chain's CDR3 is CASSIIGRPGGSRGTGELFF. As DNA, the CDR3 is TGTGCCAGTAGTATAATTGGTAGACCTGGCGGGAGTAGGGGAACCGGGGAGCTGTTTTTT. The chain combines TRBV19 with TRBJ2-2; the match to TRBD2 covers 7 bases. Germline loops: CDR1 LNHDA, CDR2 SQIVND (reference sequence). The CDR3 runs 20 residues. J lost 5 bases, V lost 2 bases, and 20 bases had no gene match.